Following are 10 T cell receptor beta chains from one sample sequenced in a study of shared clonotypes between healthy human individuals. TCRdb's copy holds only in-frame clones and misses some; the assay was immunoSEQ multiplex PCR. The repertoire holds about 2.4 million clones, 90% to 95% seen once, with about 0.39% in the top ten. The sequencing sample was made of naive CD4+ T cells from PBMCs. Subset specified: CD45RA+ positively selected. The receptors were gathered from a man between 18 and 29 years old in good health. Some clones in this sample may be carry-over from other donors' samples.

On this clone itself: Distinct nucleotide sequences in the sample also encode this CDR3. This chain joins TRBV5-6 and TRBJ1-1; D not certain. V dropped 0 bases and J dropped 1 base, with 1 base sitting between them. Germline V lookup: CDR1 SGHDT, CDR2 YYEEEE. There are 12 residues in the CDR3. CDR3 coding DNA: TGTGCCAGCAGCTTGGCGAACACTGAAGCTTTCTTT. This gives the protein CASSLANTEAFF. The whole variable domain, remainder taken from reference TRBV5-6 and TRBJ1-1, is DAGVTQSPTHLIKTRGQQVTLRCSPKSGHDTVSWYQQALGQGPQFIFQYYEEEERQRGNFPDRFSGHQFPNYSSELNVNALLLGDSALYLCASSLANTEAFFGQGTRLTVV.

This clone has just a few counts. The chain employs TRBV2 and TRBJ1-1; unclear D gene. Trimming stripped 4 bases from V and 1 base from J, with 10 bases between. The CDR3 spans 14 residues. Per the germline V gene, CDR1 is SNHLY and CDR2 is FYNNEI. In DNA, the CDR3 is TGTGCCAGCAGTGTGGACGGACGGAACACTGAAGCTTTCTTT. The encoded protein is CASSVDGRNTEAFF.

The V gene is TRBV6-4, the J gene TRBJ2-7; D unresolved. CDR1 MRHNA and CDR2 SNTAGT come from the germline V gene. The V end was cut by 11 bases, the J end by 2 bases, with 16 bases between. The CDR3 loop spans 13 amino acids. CDR3 in amino acids: CACRRWTAYEQYF. The CDR3 nucleotides read TGTGCCTGCCGAAGGTGGACCGCCTACGAGCAGTACTTC.

This clone has more than one count but fewer than ten. Additional DNA sequences in this sample encode the identical CDR3. The chain carries TRBV5-1 and TRBJ2-7, with TRBD1 matching 7 bases. Germline V gene lookup returns CDR1 SGHRS and CDR2 YFSETQ. This CDR3 comprises 14 residues. V was pared by 2 bases and J by 0 bases, with 2 bases of the junction left unmatched. The chain's CDR3 is CASSLGDSSYEQYF. CDR3 bases: TGCGCCAGCAGCTTAGGGGACAGCTCCTACGAGCAGTACTTC.

The chain is built from TRBV6-1 and TRBJ2-7; unclear D gene. Germline values: CDR1 MNHNS, CDR2 SASEGT. The CDR3 sequence is 13 residues long. V was clipped by 2 bases and J by 2 bases, with 7 bases between them. This CDR3 reads CASSERNPYEQYF. The CDR3 DNA reads TGTGCCAGCAGTGAAAGGAACCCCTACGAGCAGTACTTC.

The CDR3 region has the DNA TGTGCCACCAGCAACGGGAGGGGCCAAGAGACCCAGTACTTC. Translation: CATSNGRGQETQYF. The chain uses TRBV15 and TRBJ2-5; 8 positions agree with TRBD2. The germline V gene has CDR1 LNHNV and CDR2 YYDKDF (reference sequence). The CDR3 has 14 amino acids. J was trimmed by 1 base and V by 4 bases; bases with no gene match: 2.

This chain links TRBV30 with TRBJ2-2; D gene unclear. Germline-derived CDR1 and CDR2 are GTSNPN and SVGIG (reference sequence). The CDR3 spans 14 residues. Trimming stripped 2 bases from V and 0 bases from J, with 7 bases between. Written as DNA, the CDR3 is TGTGCCTGGAGTCCATGGTCGAACACCGGGGAGCTGTTTTTT. This codes for CAWSPWSNTGELFF.

The V gene is TRBV6-1, the J gene TRBJ2-1; possibly TRBD1 or TRBD2 for D (5 bases each). Germline lookup yields CDR1 MNHNS and CDR2 SASEGT. The CDR3 has 14 amino acids. V was pared by 5 bases and J by 7 bases, with 15 bases between. The CDR3 sequence is CASSSRGEENEQFF. The DNA of the CDR3 is TGTGCCAGCAGTTCGAGGGGTGAGGAAAATGAGCAGTTCTTC.

The rearrangement links TRBV5-1 to TRBJ2-5, with 9 bases lining up with TRBD2. The CDR3 has 18 residues. V dropped 2 bases and J dropped 5; count of bases not matched to a gene: 16. Per germline, CDR1 SGHRS and CDR2 YFSETQ. The CDR3 reads CASSLTVYIAGVIETQYF. DNA of the CDR3: TGCGCCAGCAGCTTAACGGTTTACATAGCGGGAGTGATCGAGACCCAGTACTTC.

The chain recombines TRBV11-2 with TRBJ2-3; 10 positions agree with TRBD2. The CDR3 is 17 amino acids. CDR1 SGHAT and CDR2 FQNNGV come from the germline V gene. The V gene end was trimmed by 5 bases and the J gene end by 3 bases; junction bases not matched to a gene: 11. CDR3 coding DNA: TGTGCCAGCAGCCACGGAGGTAGCGGGGGGCCGACAGATACGCAGTATTTT. The encoded protein is CASSHGGSGGPTDTQYF. The full variable domain, with the rest looked up from reference TRBV11-2 and TRBJ2-3, is EAGVAQSPRYKIIEKRQSVAFWCNPISGHATLYWYQQILGQGPKLLIQFQNNGVVDDSQLPKDRFSAERLKGVDSTLKIQPAKLEDSAVYLCASSHGGSGGPTDTQYFGPGTRLTVL.